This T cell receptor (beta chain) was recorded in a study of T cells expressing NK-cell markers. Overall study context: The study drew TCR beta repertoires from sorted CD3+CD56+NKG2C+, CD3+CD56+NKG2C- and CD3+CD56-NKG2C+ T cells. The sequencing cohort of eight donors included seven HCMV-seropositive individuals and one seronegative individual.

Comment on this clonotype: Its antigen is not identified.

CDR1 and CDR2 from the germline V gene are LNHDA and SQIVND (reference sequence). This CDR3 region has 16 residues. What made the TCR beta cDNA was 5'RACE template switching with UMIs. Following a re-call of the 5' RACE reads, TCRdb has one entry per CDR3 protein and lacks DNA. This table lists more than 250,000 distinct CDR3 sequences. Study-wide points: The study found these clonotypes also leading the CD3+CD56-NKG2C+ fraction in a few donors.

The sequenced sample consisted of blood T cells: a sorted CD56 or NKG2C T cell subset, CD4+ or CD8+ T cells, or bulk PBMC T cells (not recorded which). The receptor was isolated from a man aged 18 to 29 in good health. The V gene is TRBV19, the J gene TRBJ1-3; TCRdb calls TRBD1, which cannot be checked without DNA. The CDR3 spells CASLYRGGNSGNTIYF.